These 27 T cell receptor beta chains came from one sample sequenced in a study of CD8 T cells in ankylosing spondylitis. Findings and caveats of the study: Blood from ankylosing spondylitis patients appeared to carry a characteristic roughly eight-variant TCR beta motif.

These TCRs' antigens remain unknown. TCRdb reprocessed the 5' RACE reads via MiXCR and lists one record per CDR3 protein. The sample holds about 800,000 distinct CDR3 sequences, 10% to 15% seen once. The material sequenced was blood, either unsorted or a sorted T cell fraction (not recorded which). Source of these receptors: a male donor with ankylosing spondylitis.

This clonotype occurred many times. The gene calls are TRBV15 and TRBJ1-1; D is undetermined. Germline assignment: CDR1 LNHNV and CDR2 YYDKDF (reference sequence). Trimming took 0 bases from V and 11 from J, leaving 7 bases between them. The CDR3 is 11 amino acids. The CDR3 region has the DNA TGTGCCACCAGCAGAGATTTGGCCGCTTTCTTT. Translation gives CATSRDLAAFF.

The table lists this clonotype with a few counts. This rearrangement joins TRBV7-8 to TRBJ1-6, with D possibly being TRBD1 (5 bases). CDR3 size: 16 residues. V lost 6 bases, J lost 0 bases, and 12 bases lay in between. The V gene's germline CDR1 is SGHVS and CDR2 FQNEAQ. As DNA, the CDR3 is TGTGCCAGCAGGACAGCACAGATCTCCTATAATTCACCCCTCCACTTT. The encoded protein is CASRTAQISYNSPLHF.

This clonotype was seen ten or more times. This rearrangement joins TRBV29-1 to TRBJ2-1; 11 bases fit TRBD2. V trimming: 4 bases; J trimming: 10 bases; junction bases outside the gene matches: 6. Germline V gives CDR1 SQVTM, CDR2 ANQGSEA. The CDR3 consists of 13 residues. The CDR3 loop reads CSVVRTSGSEQFF. The CDR3 DNA sequence: TGCAGCGTTGTTCGGACTAGCGGGTCGGAGCAGTTCTTC.

This chain uses TRBV7-9 with TRBJ2-3, with 10 nucleotides matching TRBD2. Per the germline V gene, CDR1 is SEHNR and CDR2 is FQNEAQ (reference sequence). Trimming at V came to 4 bases and at J to 4 bases, leaving 8 bases not matched to a gene. CDR3 length: 16 amino acids. The CDR3 nucleotides are TGTGCCAGCAGCTCCCCGAGCGGGAGGGTTTCAGATACGCAGTATTTT. Translating it yields CASSSPSGRVSDTQYF.

This clonotype was seen once. The J gene is TRBJ2-3, the V gene TRBV20-1; D possibly corresponds to TRBD1 (6 bases). There are 15 residues in the CDR3. Between the trimmed V and J ends, which lost 0 bases and 1 base, there was a span of 11 bases. The germline V gene encodes CDR1 DFQATT and CDR2 SNEGSKA (reference sequence). The CDR3 DNA reads as TGCAGTGCTAGAGATTTTGAGGGGGGCACAGATACGCAGTATTTT. Translating it yields CSARDFEGGTDTQYF.

In this sample, this clonotype turned up a few times. The chain uses TRBV18 and TRBJ1-3, with D tentatively TRBD1 (5 bases). The V gene lost 0 bases and the J gene lost 9 bases, with 18 bases spanning the gap. Germline V gene data show CDR1 as KGHSH and CDR2 as LQKENI. This CDR3 has 16 amino acids. The CDR3 region is CASSPPVSGPRGTIYF. The CDR3 DNA reads TGTGCCAGCTCACCACCGGTGTCAGGGCCCCGAGGCACCATATATTTT.

In its sample, this clonotype was seen a few times. The V call is TRBV20-1, the J call TRBJ1-1; TRBD1 matches 7 bases. The CDR3 extends over 13 amino acids. Germline CDR1 DFQATT, CDR2 SNEGSKA (reference sequence). V shed 3 bases and J 1 base; nucleotides not matched to a gene: 2. Written as DNA, the CDR3 is TGCAGTGCTAGGTGGACAGGGAACACTGAAGCTTTCTTT. This gives the protein CSARWTGNTEAFF.

This clonotype has only a few counts. This chain uses TRBV7-2 with TRBJ1-2; D is uncertain. Trimming shortened V by 6 bases and J by 8 bases, and 16 bases separated the two germline ends. This CDR3 is built from 13 residues. The germline gives CDR1 SGHTA, CDR2 FQGNSA. The CDR3 loop is CASRTSIGSGYTF. DNA for the CDR3: TGTGCCAGCAGAACTAGTATTGGGTCCGGCTACACCTTC.

The chain couples TRBV5-1 to TRBJ2-3; the D is unclear. This CDR3 is built from 15 residues. Germline assignment: CDR1 SGHRS and CDR2 YFSETQ. Trimming stripped 1 base from V and 1 base from J, with 10 bases between. CDR3 in amino acids: CASSLWPGGTDTQYF. CDR3 nucleotides: TGCGCCAGCAGCTTGTGGCCCGGTGGCACAGATACGCAGTATTTT.

The J gene is TRBJ2-2, the V gene TRBV7-2; D is perhaps TRBD1 (5 bases). CDR1 is SGHTA, CDR2 FQGNSA, per germline. V lost 1 base and J 8 bases, leaving 14 bases between the germline ends. CDR3 length: 15 amino acids. The CDR3 nucleotides read TGTGCCAGCAGCTTAGGGGGCCGGCGTCGAGGGGAGCTGTTTTTT. Protein product: CASSLGGRRRGELFF. Variable domain in full (rest from reference TRBV7-2 and TRBJ2-2): GAGVSQSPSNKVTEKGKDVELRCDPISGHTALYWYRQSLGQGLEFLIYFQGNSAPDKSGLPSDRFSAERTGGSVSTLTIQRTQQEDSAVYLCASSLGGRRRGELFFGEGSRLTVL.

The chain uses TRBV20-1 and TRBJ1-6, with D tentatively TRBD1 (5 bases). The CDR3 runs 12 residues. Trimming pared 3 bases from V and 10 bases from J, leaving 10 bases between. From germline, CDR1 is DFQATT and CDR2 SNEGSKA (reference sequence). CDR3 sequence reads: CSARRTQSPLHF. CDR3 DNA sequence: TGCAGTGCTAGGCGGACACAGTCACCCCTCCACTTT.

This clonotype was seen more than once but under ten times. The chain combines TRBV11-2 with TRBJ2-7; TRBD1 aligns across 8 bases. With V trimmed by 5 bases and J by 7 bases, 10 bases remained unmatched. CDR3 length: 14 amino acids. CDR1 and CDR2 from the germline V gene are SGHAT and FQNNGV. The CDR3 coding sequence is TGTGCCAGCAGCCCCCTATACAGGGGGAGAGAGCAGTACTTC. It encodes CASSPLYRGREQYF.

This clonotype has only a few counts. This may come from a read error, since a much larger clone is one base off. The rearrangement links TRBV10-3 to TRBJ1-2; D remains unclear. Germline CDR1 is ENHRY and CDR2 is SYGVKD. The CDR3 length is 14 residues. V was trimmed by 0 bases and J by 3 bases, leaving 8 bases between them. The CDR3 spells CAISESPNDYGYTF. The CDR3 coding sequence is TGTGCCATCAGTGAGTCTCCGAATGACTATGGCTACACCTTC.

This clonotype was picked up a small number of times. The V and J genes are TRBV4-1 and TRBJ1-2; perhaps TRBD1 as D (6 bases). CDR1 is MGHRA and CDR2 is YSYEKL in the germline V gene. Trimming took off 0 bases at V and 7 bases at J, with 12 bases between the two ends. The CDR3 has 14 amino acids. The CDR3 DNA follows: TGCGCCAGCAGCCAAGATGAGGGGGTGAGTGGCTACACCTTC. Encoded protein: CASSQDEGVSGYTF.

This chain links TRBV6-2 or TRBV6-3 with TRBJ2-4; D remains ambiguous. Germline CDR1 and CDR2: MNHEY and SVGEGT. The V end was cut by 4 bases, the J end by 0 bases, with 7 bases between. The CDR3 length is 14 residues. The CDR3: CASSFRVAKNIQYF. For the CDR3, the DNA is TGTGCCAGCAGTTTTAGGGTAGCCAAAAACATTCAGTACTTC.

The chain combines TRBV7-2 with TRBJ1-4; TRBD1 is a possible D gene (6 bases). Germline lookup yields CDR1 SGHTA and CDR2 FQGNSA. Between the trimmed V and J ends, which lost 5 bases and 8 bases, there was a span of 18 bases. This CDR3 is 15 amino acids long. DNA for the CDR3: TGTGCCAGCAGCCGTCTCCGGGACAAAGGAGAAAAACTGTTTTTT. It yields the protein CASSRLRDKGEKLFF.

The chain has TRBV12-3 or TRBV12-4 and TRBJ2-2; weak D call: TRBD2 (6 bases). The V gene lost 8 bases and the J gene lost 7 bases, with 11 bases spanning the gap. The CDR3 totals 12 residues. CDR3 protein: CASVWGDGELFF. DNA of the CDR3: TGTGCCAGCGTCTGGGGGGACGGGGAGCTGTTTTTT.

This clonotype has a count of ten or more. The chain employs TRBV11-1 and TRBJ1-1; the D gene is possibly TRBD1 (5 bases). Germline V gene sequence: CDR1 SGHAT, CDR2 FQDESV (reference sequence). This CDR3 contains 15 residues. V lost 5 bases and J lost 1, with 14 bases in between. CDR3 DNA: TGTGCCAGCAGCCCGTGGGACTTCGGGAACACTGAAGCTTTCTTT. It specifies CASSPWDFGNTEAFF.

V is TRBV4-3 and J is TRBJ2-7, with a weak D call TRBD1 (5 bases). Trimming stripped 0 bases from V and 6 bases from J, with 12 bases between. CDR3 size: 14 residues. Germline V gene data show CDR1 as LGHNA and CDR2 as YSLEER. CDR3 in amino acids: CASSQEDRVGEQYF. In nucleotides, the CDR3 is TGCGCCAGCAGCCAAGAAGACAGAGTTGGCGAGCAGTACTTC.

In its sample, this clonotype was seen a few times. The rearrangement links TRBV5-1 to TRBJ2-7; maybe TRBD2 (6 bases). CDR3 length: 15 amino acids. The V and J ends lost 4 bases and 2 bases respectively, with 16 bases between them. From germline, CDR1 is SGHRS and CDR2 YFSETQ. This CDR3 is CASSLLAGMAYEQYF. CDR3 DNA sequence: TGCGCCAGCAGCCTACTAGCAGGGATGGCCTACGAGCAGTACTTC.

This clonotype was recorded a few times. Here the CDR3 DNA reads TGTGCCAGCAGTTTACTCCTTCGTGGCTACACCTTC. Protein: CASSLLLRGYTF. This chain joins TRBV6-2 or TRBV6-3 and TRBJ1-2; no definite D call. The CDR3 consists of 12 residues. The V and J ends lost 4 bases and 7 bases respectively, with 10 bases between them. CDR1 is MNHEY and CDR2 is SVGEGT in the germline V gene.

This clonotype appeared a few times. The chain links TRBV20-1 to TRBJ1-4; no definite D call. The ends were cut back, 3 bases at V and 4 bases at J, with 9 bases in the middle. CDR3 length equals 13 residues. From germline, CDR1 is DFQATT and CDR2 SNEGSKA (reference sequence). Here the CDR3 reads CSASRTYNEKLFF. The CDR3 region has the DNA TGCAGTGCTAGCCGAACGTATAATGAAAAACTGTTTTTT.

The rearrangement joins TRBV6-5 to TRBJ2-3; D unclear. Per germline, CDR1 MNHEY and CDR2 SVGAGI. The V end lost 2 bases, the J end lost 0 bases, and 9 bases lay between the germline ends. The CDR3 contains 15 residues. This chain's CDR3 is CASSYSGISTDTQYF. In DNA form, the CDR3 reads TGTGCCAGCAGTTACAGTGGGATTAGCACAGATACGCAGTATTTT.

This clonotype was seen a handful of times. The chain links TRBV5-1 to TRBJ1-1; no firm D call. The germline V gene encodes CDR1 SGHRS and CDR2 YFSETQ. The CDR3 loop spans 14 amino acids. V lost 4 bases and J 0 bases, leaving 10 bases between the germline ends. The CDR3 is CASSPIPMNTEAFF. The DNA for the CDR3 is TGCGCCAGCAGCCCAATTCCCATGAACACTGAAGCTTTCTTT.

V and J are TRBV28 and TRBJ1-1; D is uncertain. Germline V CDR1 and CDR2: MDHEN, SYDVKM. The CDR3 loop spans 15 amino acids. V lost 5 bases to trimming and J lost 5 bases, with 18 bases between them. The CDR3 nucleotides are TGTGCCAGCAGTCTACGACTGGAGTTCGATACTGAAGCTTTCTTT. Encoded protein: CASSLRLEFDTEAFF.

This clonotype occurred a few times. This sequence joins TRBV7-2 and TRBJ1-3; D is undetermined. The germline V gene encodes CDR1 SGHTA and CDR2 FQGNSA. The V end was cut by 5 bases, the J end by 0 bases, with 17 bases between. There are 17 residues in the CDR3. CDR3 protein: CASSLQGLRSSGNTIYF. The DNA of the CDR3 is TGTGCCAGCAGCCTCCAAGGGCTGCGGAGCTCTGGAAACACCATATATTTT. Full variable domain (outside the CDR3, taken from reference TRBV7-2 and TRBJ1-3): GAGVSQSPSNKVTEKGKDVELRCDPISGHTALYWYRQSLGQGLEFLIYFQGNSAPDKSGLPSDRFSAERTGGSVSTLTIQRTQQEDSAVYLCASSLQGLRSSGNTIYFGEGSWLTVV.

The table lists this clonotype with a few counts. The CDR3 nucleotides are TGCAGTGCCCCGACAGGGTCTACCTATGGCTACACCTTC. It codes for CSAPTGSTYGYTF. This sequence joins TRBV20-1 and TRBJ1-2; 7 nucleotides match TRBD1. Unmatched junction bases numbered 8, after V lost 6 bases and J lost 4 bases. From germline, CDR1 is DFQATT and CDR2 SNEGSKA (reference sequence). The CDR3 is made up of 13 amino acids.